This T cell receptor (beta chain) derives from a study of regulatory T cells in long-lasting Graves disease. For this clonotype: Its antigen is undetermined.

Trimming removed 7 bases from V and 2 bases from J, with 13 bases in between. CDR3 length: 13 residues. Germline values: CDR1 DFQATT, CDR2 SNEGSKA (reference sequence). The time point is: newly diagnosed GD, antithyroid drugs for less than 3 months. With RNA extracted from PBMCs as input, the TCR library was made. Graves' disease diagnosis used American Thyroid Association guidelines. Approximately 9.6 milliliters of peripheral blood were drawn into EDTA tubes. Study findings and constraints: There was favoring of TRBV28, TRBJ1-2 and TRBJ2-5 in persistent disease.

CDR3-region Arm-PCR and iRepertoire HTBI primers produced the TCR beta libraries. MiXCR, applied by TCRdb to the multiplex PCR reads, yields one record per CDR3 protein. This table holds about 420,000 distinct CDR3 sequences, roughly 15% found once. The same sample was also used in a study of T cells in Graves' hyperthyroidism and ophthalmopathy.

The chain joins TRBV20-1 to TRBJ2-3; TRBD2 is a possible D gene (6 bases). Here the sequenced sample was peripheral blood mononuclear cells (PBMCs), taken at new diagnosis, from a patient treated with antithyroid drugs. The clonotype originates from a woman aged 18-29 years with Graves disease. The CDR3 loop reads CSGGGSYTDTQYF. In nucleotides, the CDR3 is TGCAGTGGTGGGGGGAGCTACACAGATACGCAGTATTTT.